This entry describes one TCR beta chain. Only in-frame clones appear in the TCRdb table, and some are missing; sequencing was by immunoSEQ multiplex PCR. The sample consists of fewer than 30,000 clones, about 60% of them appearing once. This specimen belongs to a study of early stage breast cancer tumors. CDR1 is MGHRA, CDR2 YSYEKL, per germline. The CDR3 length is 16 residues. V lost 0 bases and J lost 0, with 9 bases in between. The rearrangement links TRBV4-1 to TRBJ1-3; no clear D gene. This TCR derives from a person in their fifties with breast cancer. Material: breast tumor tissue. In nucleotides, the CDR3 is TGCGCCAGCAGCCAAGATATGCAGGTCTCTGGAAACACCATATATTTT. Translating gives CASSQDMQVSGNTIYF.